This T cell receptor (beta chain) was found in a study of T-cell memory formation after mild COVID-19. TCRdb analysed the 5' RACE reads with MiXCR anew, one entry per CDR3 protein. The repertoire holds around 200,000 distinct CDR3 sequences, with roughly a tenth as singletons. The CDR3 is 15 residues long. Germline V gene sequence: CDR1 LGHNA, CDR2 YSLEER. V was trimmed by 1 base and J by 7 bases, leaving 14 bases between them. Sequenced sample: PBMCs or a T cell subset sorted from them (not recorded which). The V call is TRBV4-3, the J call TRBJ2-1; D is uncertain. The source of this sequence is a man aged 18 to 30 who had mild COVID-19 (a few samples of this study predate the infection). Cell type and time point are not known. In DNA, the CDR3 is TGCGCCAGCAGCCAAGGCCCCGCAGCAGCAAATGAGCAGTTCTTC. Its translation: CASSQGPAAANEQFF.